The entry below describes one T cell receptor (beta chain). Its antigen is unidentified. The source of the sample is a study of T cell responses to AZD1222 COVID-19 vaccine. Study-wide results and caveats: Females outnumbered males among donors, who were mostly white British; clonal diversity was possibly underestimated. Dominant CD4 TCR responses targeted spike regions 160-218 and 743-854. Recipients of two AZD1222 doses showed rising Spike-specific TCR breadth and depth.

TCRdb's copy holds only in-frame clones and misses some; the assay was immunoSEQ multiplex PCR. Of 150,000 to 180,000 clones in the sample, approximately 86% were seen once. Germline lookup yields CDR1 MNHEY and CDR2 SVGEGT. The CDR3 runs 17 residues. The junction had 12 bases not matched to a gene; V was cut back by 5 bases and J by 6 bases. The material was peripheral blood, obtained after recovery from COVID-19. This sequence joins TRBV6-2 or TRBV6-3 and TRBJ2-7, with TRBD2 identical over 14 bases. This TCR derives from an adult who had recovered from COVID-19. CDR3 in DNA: TGTGCCAGCAGTCGGACTAGCGGGAGGCCGAGGGAGTCCGAGCAGTACTTC. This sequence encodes CASSRTSGRPRESEQYF.